The T cell receptor (beta chain) described here comes from a study of response to subunit inactivated influenza vaccine. This clonotype was recorded at least ten times. Its antigen is as yet unknown. This CDR3 is 14 amino acids long. Germline-derived CDR1 and CDR2 are DFQATT and SNEGSKA (reference sequence). The trim removed 1 base at V and 6 bases at J, leaving 5 bases unmatched. Study results and caveats: Seasonal influenza vaccination, on each occasion, was suggested by the authors to recruit few new T cells.

TCRdb redid the calling of the RT-PCR reads with MiXCR, one entry per CDR3 protein. The data contain under 750,000 distinct CDR3 sequences, about 10% of them singletons. The V call is TRBV20-1, the J call TRBJ2-2; 7 bases line up with TRBD2. Material: PBMCs from blood, obtained on the day of vaccination. The origin of this receptor is a middle-aged man who received an inactivated influenza vaccine. The CDR3 sequence is CSARVEGGPGELFF. The CDR3 DNA reads TGCAGTGCTAGAGTTGAGGGAGGGCCCGGGGAGCTGTTTTTT.